The present T cell receptor (beta chain) was sequenced within a study of beta chain features in type 1 diabetes. In the study overall: Healthy donors, compared against patients, showed similar age, gender and cell yields.

Isolated RNA was reverse transcribed in full, so expressed TCRB transcripts were sequenced. There were approximately 3.5 million reads on average in the naive, central memory and regulatory T cell samples. The assay was immunoSEQ multiplex PCR, and TCRdb's table has in-frame clones only and misses some. This sample carries about 140,000 clones, 9% to 10% of them seen once, and the ten largest clones take about 0.6%. Germline V gene sequence: CDR1 SGHTA, CDR2 FQGNSA. Trimming cost V 2 bases and J 7 bases; bases outside gene matches: 7. This CDR3 is built from 15 residues. For this clone: Its antigen is not known.

Points from the study as a whole: There were fewer insertions and more deletions at the VDJ junctions of type 1 diabetes patients. It was not settled here whether HLA type affects TCRB rearrangement.

The clonotype originates from a woman aged 40-49 years in good health. V usage is TRBV7-2 and J usage is TRBJ2-7; 11 bases are shared with TRBD2. The material sequenced was central memory CD4+ T cells from blood. The CDR3 DNA is TGTGCCAGCAGCTTAACTAGCGGGGGTAGTAGAGAGCAGTACTTC. Amino acids: CASSLTSGGSREQYF.